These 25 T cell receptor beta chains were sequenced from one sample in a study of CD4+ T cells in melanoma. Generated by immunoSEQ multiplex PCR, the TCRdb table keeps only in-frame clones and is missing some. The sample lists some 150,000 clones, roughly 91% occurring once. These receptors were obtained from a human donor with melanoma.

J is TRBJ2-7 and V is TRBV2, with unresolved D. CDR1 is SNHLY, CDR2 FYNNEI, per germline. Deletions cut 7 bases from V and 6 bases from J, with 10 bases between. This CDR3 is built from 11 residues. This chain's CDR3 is CASKLTSEQYF. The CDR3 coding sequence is TGTGCCAGCAAACTAACCTCCGAGCAGTACTTC.

The CDR3 protein is CASSSMGSGANVLTF. CDR3 coding DNA: TGTGCCAGCAGTTCAATGGGCTCTGGGGCCAACGTCCTGACTTTC. V is TRBV6-5 and J is TRBJ2-6; no definite D call. This CDR3 has 15 residues. With 4 bases removed from V and 0 bases from J, the gap between germline ends came to 7 bases. Germline CDR1 reads MNHEY; CDR2 reads SVGAGI.

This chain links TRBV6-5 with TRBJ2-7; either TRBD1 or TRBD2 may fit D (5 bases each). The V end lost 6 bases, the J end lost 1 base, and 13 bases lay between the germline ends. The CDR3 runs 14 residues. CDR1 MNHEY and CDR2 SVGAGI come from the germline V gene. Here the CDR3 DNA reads TGTGCCAGCAGGACTACAGGACTTTCCTACGAGCAGTACTTC. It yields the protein CASRTTGLSYEQYF.

The CDR3 DNA reads TGTGCCAGGGGGGGGACAAGTAGCACAGATACGCAGTATTTT. As protein: CARGGTSSTDTQYF. The chain couples TRBV30 to TRBJ2-3; possibly TRBD2 for D (7 bases). The CDR3 totals 14 residues. V dropped 8 bases and J dropped 0 bases, with 15 bases sitting between them. Germline V gene sequence: CDR1 GTSNPN, CDR2 SVGIG (reference sequence).

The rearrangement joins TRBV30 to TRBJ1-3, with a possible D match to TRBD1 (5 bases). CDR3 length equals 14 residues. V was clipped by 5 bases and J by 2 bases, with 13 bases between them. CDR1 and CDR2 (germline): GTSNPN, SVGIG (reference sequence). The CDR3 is CAWGTASAGNTIYF. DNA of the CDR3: TGTGCCTGGGGGACTGCCTCCGCTGGAAACACCATATATTTT.

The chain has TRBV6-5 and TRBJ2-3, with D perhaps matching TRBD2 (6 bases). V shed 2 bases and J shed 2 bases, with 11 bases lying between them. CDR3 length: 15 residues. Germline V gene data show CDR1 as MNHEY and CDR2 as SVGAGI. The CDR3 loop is CASSYGRGYTDTQYF. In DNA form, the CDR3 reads TGTGCCAGCAGTTACGGCCGGGGGTACACAGATACGCAGTATTTT.

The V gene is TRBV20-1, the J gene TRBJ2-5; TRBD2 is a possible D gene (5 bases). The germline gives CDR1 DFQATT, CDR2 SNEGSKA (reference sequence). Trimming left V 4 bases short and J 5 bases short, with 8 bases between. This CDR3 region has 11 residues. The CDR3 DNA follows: TGCAGTGCTATCTCGGGGGAGACCCAGTACTTC. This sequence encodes CSAISGETQYF.

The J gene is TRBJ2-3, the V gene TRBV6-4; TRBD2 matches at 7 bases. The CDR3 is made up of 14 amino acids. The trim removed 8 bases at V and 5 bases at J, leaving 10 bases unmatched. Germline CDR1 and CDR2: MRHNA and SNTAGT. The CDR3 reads CASSGGGGRDTQYF. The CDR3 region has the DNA TGTGCCAGCTCCGGCGGGGGTGGGAGAGATACGCAGTATTTT.

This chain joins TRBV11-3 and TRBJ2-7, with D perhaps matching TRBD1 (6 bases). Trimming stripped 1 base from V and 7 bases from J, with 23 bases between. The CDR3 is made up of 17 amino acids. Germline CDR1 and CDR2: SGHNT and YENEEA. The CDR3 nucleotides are TGTGCCAGCAGCTTAGCTGTCTGGGGACAAGGGGCTTCTGAGCAGTACTTC. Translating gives CASSLAVWGQGASEQYF.

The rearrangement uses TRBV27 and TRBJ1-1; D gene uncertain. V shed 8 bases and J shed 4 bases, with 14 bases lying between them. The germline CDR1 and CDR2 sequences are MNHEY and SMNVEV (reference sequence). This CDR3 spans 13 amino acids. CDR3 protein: CASRGQRGTEAFF. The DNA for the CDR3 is TGTGCCAGCCGCGGTCAACGGGGCACTGAAGCTTTCTTT.

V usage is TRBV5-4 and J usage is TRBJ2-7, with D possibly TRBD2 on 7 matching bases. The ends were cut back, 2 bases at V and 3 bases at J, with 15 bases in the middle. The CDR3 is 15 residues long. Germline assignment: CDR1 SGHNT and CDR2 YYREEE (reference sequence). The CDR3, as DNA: TGTGCCAGCAGCTTAGGCGGGGGCCTTAACTACGAGCAGTACTTC. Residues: CASSLGGGLNYEQYF. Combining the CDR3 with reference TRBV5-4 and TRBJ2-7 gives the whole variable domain ETGVTQSPTHLIKTRGQQVTLRCSSQSGHNTVSWYQQALGQGPQFIFQYYREEENGRGNFPPRFSGLQFPNYSSELNVNALELDDSALYLCASSLGGGLNYEQYFGPGTRLTVT.

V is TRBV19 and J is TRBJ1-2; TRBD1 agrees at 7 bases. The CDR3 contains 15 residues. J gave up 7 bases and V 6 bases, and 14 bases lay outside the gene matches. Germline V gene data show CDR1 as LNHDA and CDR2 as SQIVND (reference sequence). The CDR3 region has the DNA TGTGCCAGTAGACCACAAGACAGGGATCTGTTTGGCTACACCTTC. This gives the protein CASRPQDRDLFGYTF.

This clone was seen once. Written as DNA, the CDR3 is TGTGCCAGCAGCGAGGGAAAATCCAGGGGAGCTTTCTTT. Amino acid sequence: CASSEGKSRGAFF. V gene TRBV9 combines with J gene TRBJ1-1, with D perhaps matching TRBD1 (6 bases). Per the germline V gene, CDR1 is SGDLS and CDR2 is YYNGEE. The CDR3 runs to 13 residues. Trimming stripped 3 bases from V and 10 bases from J, with 16 bases between.

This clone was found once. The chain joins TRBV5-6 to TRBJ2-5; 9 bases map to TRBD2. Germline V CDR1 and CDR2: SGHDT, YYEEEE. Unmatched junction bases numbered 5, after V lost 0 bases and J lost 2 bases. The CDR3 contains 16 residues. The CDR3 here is CASSLGAGGVQETQYF. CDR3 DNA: TGTGCCAGCAGCTTGGGGGCGGGGGGGGTTCAAGAGACCCAGTACTTC.

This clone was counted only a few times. CDR3 DNA sequence: TGTGCCTGGAGTAGGCCCGGACAATCACGGGGCTATGGCTACACCTTC. Amino acids: CAWSRPGQSRGYGYTF. V and J are TRBV30 and TRBJ1-2, with a tentative D call TRBD1 (5 bases). The CDR3 loop spans 16 amino acids. In germline, CDR1 is GTSNPN, CDR2 SVGIG (reference sequence). The germline V and J ends were trimmed by 2 bases and 4 bases, with 20 bases remaining between them.

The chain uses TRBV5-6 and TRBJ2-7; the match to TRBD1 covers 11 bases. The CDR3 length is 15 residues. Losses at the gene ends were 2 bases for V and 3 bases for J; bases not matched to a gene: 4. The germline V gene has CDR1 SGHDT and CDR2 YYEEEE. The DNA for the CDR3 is TGTGCCAGCAGCTTTACCGGGACAGGGGGCTACGAGCAGTACTTC. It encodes CASSFTGTGGYEQYF.

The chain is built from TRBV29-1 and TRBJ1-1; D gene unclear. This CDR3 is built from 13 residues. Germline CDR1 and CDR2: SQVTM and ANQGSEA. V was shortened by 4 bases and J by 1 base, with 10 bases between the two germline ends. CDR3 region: CSVAGKGNTEAFF. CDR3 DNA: TGCAGCGTTGCGGGTAAAGGGAACACTGAAGCTTTCTTT. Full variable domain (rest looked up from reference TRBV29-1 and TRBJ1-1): SAVISQKPSRDICQRGTSLTIQCQVDSQVTMMFWYRQQPGQSLTLIATANQGSEATYESGFVIDKFPISRPNLTFSTLTVSNMSPEDSSIYLCSVAGKGNTEAFFGQGTRLTVV.

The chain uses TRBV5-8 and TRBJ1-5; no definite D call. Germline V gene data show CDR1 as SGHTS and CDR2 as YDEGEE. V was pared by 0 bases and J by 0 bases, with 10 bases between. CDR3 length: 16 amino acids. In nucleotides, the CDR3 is TGTGCCAGCAGCTTGGGGACGGGTTATAGCAATCAGCCCCAGCATTTT. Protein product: CASSLGTGYSNQPQHF.

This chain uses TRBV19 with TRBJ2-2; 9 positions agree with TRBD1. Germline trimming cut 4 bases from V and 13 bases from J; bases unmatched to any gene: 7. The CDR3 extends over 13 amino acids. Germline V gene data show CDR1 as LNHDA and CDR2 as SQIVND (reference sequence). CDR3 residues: CASSTDRGGRLFF. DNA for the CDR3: TGTGCCAGTAGTACGGACAGGGGAGGTAGGCTGTTTTTT.

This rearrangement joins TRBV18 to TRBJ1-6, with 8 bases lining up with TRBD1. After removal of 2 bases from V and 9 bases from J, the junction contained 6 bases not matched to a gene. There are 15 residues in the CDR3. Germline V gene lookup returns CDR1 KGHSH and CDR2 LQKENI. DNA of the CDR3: TGTGCCAGCTCACCAAGCCAGGGGGCAGGTTCACCCCTCCACTTT. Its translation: CASSPSQGAGSPLHF.

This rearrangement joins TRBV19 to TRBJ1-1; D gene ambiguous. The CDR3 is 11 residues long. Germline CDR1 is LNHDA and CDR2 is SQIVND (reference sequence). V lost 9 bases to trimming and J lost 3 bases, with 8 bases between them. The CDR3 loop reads CASTFHTEAFF. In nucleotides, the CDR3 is TGTGCCAGCACCTTCCACACTGAAGCTTTCTTT.

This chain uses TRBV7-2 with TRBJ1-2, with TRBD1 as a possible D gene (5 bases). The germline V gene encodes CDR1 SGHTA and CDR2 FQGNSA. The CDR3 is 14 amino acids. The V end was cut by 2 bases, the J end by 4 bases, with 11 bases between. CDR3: CASSLLGPFYGYTF. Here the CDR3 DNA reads TGTGCCAGCAGCTTACTGGGACCCTTCTATGGCTACACCTTC.

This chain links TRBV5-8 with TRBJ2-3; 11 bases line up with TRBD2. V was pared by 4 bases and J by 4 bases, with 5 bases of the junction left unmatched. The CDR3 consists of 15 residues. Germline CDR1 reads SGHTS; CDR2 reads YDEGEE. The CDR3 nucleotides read TGTGCCAGCAGCCCTAGCGGGGGGTTAGCAGATACGCAGTATTTT. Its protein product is CASSPSGGLADTQYF.

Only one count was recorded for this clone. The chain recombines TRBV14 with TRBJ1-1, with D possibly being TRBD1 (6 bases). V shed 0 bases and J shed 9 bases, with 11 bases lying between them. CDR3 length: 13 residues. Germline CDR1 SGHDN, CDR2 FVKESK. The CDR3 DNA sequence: TGTGCCAGCAGCCAAGATGTGGGGACAAAAGCTTTCTTT. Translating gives CASSQDVGTKAFF.

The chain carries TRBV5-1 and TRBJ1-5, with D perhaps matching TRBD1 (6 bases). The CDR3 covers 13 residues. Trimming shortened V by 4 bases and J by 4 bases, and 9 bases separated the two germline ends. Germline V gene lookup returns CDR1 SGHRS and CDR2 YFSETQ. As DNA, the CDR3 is TGCGCCAGCAGCCTGACAGGTAATCAGCCCCAGCATTTT. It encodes CASSLTGNQPQHF.